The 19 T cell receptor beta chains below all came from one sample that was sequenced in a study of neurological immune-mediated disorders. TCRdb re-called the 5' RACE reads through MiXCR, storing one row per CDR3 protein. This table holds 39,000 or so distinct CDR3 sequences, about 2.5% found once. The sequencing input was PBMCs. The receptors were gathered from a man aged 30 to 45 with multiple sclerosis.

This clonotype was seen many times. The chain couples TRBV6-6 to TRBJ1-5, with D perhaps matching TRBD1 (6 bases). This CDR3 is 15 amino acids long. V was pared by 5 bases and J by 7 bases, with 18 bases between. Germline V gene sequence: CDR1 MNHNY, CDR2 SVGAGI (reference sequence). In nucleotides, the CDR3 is TGTGCCAGCAGTGGCGATGCCAGGGGAGGACAGCCCCAGCATTTT. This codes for CASSGDARGGQPQHF.

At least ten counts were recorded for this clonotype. Written as DNA, the CDR3 is TGTGCCAGCAGCAAAAGCGGGAGGGCCTCCGCTTACAATGAGCAGTTCTTC. It translates to CASSKSGRASAYNEQFF. The gene calls are TRBV11-1 and TRBJ2-1; TRBD2 aligns across 10 bases. The CDR3 covers 17 residues. V shed 5 bases, J shed 4 bases, and the junction held 11 bases outside the gene matches. Germline V gene lookup returns CDR1 SGHAT and CDR2 FQDESV (reference sequence).

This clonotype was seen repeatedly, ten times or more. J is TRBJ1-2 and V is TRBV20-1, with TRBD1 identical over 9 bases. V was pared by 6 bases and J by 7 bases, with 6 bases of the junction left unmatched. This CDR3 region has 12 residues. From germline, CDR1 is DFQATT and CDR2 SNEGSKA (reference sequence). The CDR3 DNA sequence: TGCAGTGCCGCGGGACAGGGTGCTGGCTACACCTTC. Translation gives CSAAGQGAGYTF.

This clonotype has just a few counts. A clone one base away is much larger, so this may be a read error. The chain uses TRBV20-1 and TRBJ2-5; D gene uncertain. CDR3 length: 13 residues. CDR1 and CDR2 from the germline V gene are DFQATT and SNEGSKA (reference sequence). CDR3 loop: CSASSLLEENQYF. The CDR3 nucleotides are TGCAGTGCTAGTAGTCTACTCGAAGAGAACCAGTACTTC.

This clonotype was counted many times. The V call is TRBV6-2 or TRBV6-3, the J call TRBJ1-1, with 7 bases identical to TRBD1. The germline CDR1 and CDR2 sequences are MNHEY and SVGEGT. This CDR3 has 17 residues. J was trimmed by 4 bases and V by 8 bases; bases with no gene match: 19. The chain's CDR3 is CASLGSSNRGEGTEAFF. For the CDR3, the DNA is TGTGCCAGCCTAGGAAGCAGCAACAGGGGTGAGGGCACTGAAGCTTTCTTT.

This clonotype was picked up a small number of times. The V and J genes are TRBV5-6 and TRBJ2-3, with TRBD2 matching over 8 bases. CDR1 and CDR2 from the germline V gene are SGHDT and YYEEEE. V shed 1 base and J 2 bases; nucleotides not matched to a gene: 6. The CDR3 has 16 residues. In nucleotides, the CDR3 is TGTGCCAGCAGCTTGTGGGCTAGCGGGCACACAGATACGCAGTATTTT. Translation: CASSLWASGHTDTQYF.

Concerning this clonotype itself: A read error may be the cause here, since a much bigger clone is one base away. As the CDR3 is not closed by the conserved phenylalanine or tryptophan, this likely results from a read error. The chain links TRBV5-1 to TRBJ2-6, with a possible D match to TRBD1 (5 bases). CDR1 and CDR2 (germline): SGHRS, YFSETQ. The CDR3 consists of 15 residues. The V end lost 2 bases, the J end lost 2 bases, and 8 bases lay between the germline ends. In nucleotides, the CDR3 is TGCGCCAGCAGCTTCGACAGCCCTGGGGCCAACGTCCTGACTTGC. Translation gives CASSFDSPGANVLTC.

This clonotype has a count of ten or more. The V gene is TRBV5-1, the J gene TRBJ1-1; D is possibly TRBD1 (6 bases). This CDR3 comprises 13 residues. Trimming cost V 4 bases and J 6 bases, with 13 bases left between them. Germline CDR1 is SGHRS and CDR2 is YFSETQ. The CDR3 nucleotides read TGCGCCAGCAGCATCCGGGGGGGCGCTGAAGCTTTCTTT. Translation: CASSIRGGAEAFF. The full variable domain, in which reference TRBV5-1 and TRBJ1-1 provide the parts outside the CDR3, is KAGVTQTPRYLIKTRGQQVTLSCSPISGHRSVSWYQQTPGQGLQFLFEYFSETQRNKGNFPGRFSGRQFSNSRSEMNVSTLELGDSALYLCASSIRGGAEAFFGQGTRLTVV.

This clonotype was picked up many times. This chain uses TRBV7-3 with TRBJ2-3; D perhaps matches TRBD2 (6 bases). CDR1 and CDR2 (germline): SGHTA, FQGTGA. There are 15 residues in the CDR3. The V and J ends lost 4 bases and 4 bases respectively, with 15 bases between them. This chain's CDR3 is CASSSGLPGADTQYF. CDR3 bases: TGTGCCAGCAGCTCGGGACTCCCAGGAGCAGATACGCAGTATTTT. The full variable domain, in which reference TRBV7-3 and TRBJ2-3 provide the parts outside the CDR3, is GAGVSQTPSNKVTEKGKYVELRCDPISGHTALYWYRQSLGQGPEFLIYFQGTGAADDSGLPNDRFFAVRPEGSVSTLKIQRTERGDSAVYLCASSSGLPGADTQYFGPGTRLTVL.

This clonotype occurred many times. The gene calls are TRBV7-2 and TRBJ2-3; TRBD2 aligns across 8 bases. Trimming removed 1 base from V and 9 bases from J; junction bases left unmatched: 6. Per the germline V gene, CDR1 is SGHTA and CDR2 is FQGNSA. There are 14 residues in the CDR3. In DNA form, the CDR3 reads TGTGCCAGCAGCTTAGATCGGGGGGGGGTCACGCAGTATTTT. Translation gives CASSLDRGGVTQYF.

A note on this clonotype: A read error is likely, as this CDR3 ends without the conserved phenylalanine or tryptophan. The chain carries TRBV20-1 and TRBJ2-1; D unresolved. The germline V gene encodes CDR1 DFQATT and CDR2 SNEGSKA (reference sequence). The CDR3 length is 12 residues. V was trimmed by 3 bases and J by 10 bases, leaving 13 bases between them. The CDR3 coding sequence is TGCAGTGCTAGGCGAGGAGCTGGGGAGCAGTTCAAC. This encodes CSARRGAGEQFN.

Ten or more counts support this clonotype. CDR3 in amino acids: CASSLGAASSYEQYF. CDR3 sequence (DNA): TGTGCCAGCAGCTTGGGGGCGGCAAGCTCCTACGAGCAGTACTTC. V usage is TRBV5-5 and J usage is TRBJ2-7; D is unresolved. Between the trimmed V and J ends, which lost 0 bases and 0 bases, there was a span of 10 bases. CDR3 length: 15 residues. CDR1 is SGHKS and CDR2 is YYEKEE in the germline V gene (reference sequence).

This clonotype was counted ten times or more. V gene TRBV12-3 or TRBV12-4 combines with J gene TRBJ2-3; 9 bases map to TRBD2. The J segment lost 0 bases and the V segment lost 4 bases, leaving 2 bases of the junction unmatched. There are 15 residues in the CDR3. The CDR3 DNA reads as TGTGCCAGCAGTTCTACTAGCGGGAGCACAGATACGCAGTATTTT. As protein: CASSSTSGSTDTQYF.

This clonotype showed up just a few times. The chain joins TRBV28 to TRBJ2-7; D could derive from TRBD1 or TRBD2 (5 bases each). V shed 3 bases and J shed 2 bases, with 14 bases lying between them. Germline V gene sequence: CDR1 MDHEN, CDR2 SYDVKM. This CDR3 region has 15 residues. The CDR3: CASSFQTGTAYEQYF. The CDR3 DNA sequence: TGTGCCAGCAGTTTTCAAACCGGGACGGCCTACGAGCAGTACTTC.

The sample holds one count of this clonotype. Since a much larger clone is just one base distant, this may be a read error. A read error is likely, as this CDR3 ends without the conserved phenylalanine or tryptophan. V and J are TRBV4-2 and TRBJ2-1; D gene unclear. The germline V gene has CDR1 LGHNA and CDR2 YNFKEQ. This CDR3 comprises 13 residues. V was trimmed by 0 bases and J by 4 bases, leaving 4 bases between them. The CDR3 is CASSQDGYNEQFL. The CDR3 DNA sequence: TGTGCCAGCAGCCAAGACGGGTACAATGAGCAGTTCCTC.

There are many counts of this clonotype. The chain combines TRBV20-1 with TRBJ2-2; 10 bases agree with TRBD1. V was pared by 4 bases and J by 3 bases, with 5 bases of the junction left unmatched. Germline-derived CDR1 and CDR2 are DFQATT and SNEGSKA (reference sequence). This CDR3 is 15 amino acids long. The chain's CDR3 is CSAKPGQGYTGELFF. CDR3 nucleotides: TGCAGTGCTAAACCGGGACAGGGGTACACCGGGGAGCTGTTTTTT.

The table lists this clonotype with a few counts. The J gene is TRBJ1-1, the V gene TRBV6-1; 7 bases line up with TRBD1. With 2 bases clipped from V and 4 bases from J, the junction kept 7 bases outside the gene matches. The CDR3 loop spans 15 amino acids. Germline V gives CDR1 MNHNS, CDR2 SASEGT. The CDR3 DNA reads TGTGCCAGCAGTGAACGCCAGACAGGGCGCACTGAAGCTTTCTTT. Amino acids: CASSERQTGRTEAFF.

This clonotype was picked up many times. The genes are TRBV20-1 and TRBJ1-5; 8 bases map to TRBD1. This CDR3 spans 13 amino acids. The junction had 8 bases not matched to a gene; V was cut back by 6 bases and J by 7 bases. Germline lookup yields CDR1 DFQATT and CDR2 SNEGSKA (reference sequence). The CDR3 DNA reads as TGCAGTGCCACGACAGGGGCCTCCCAGCCCCAGCATTTT. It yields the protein CSATTGASQPQHF.

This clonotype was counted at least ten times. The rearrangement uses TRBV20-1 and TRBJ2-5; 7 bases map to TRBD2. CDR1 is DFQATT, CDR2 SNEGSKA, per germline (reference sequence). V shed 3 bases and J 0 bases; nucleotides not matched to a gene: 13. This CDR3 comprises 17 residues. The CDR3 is CSARGQPASGNQETQYF. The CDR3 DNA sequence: TGCAGTGCTAGGGGGCAGCCGGCTAGCGGTAACCAAGAGACCCAGTACTTC.